This T cell receptor beta chain was recorded in a study of Ad26.COV2.S vaccination and SARS-CoV-2 variants. Study overall: This donor came from the COV1001 trial of Ad26.COV2.S. Ad26.COV2.S, an intramuscular injection, was given once or twice 56 days apart. The study, taken as a whole, reports: Reportedly, after vaccination the spike-specific CD8+ and CD4+ T cell responses displayed substantial breadth.

Specified treatment: around 19 received Ad26.COV2.S at low or high dose, single or two shots; 5 received placebo; per-sample allocation not given. At day 63 after the first vaccine or placebo injection, samples were drawn. In Boston, the donor was an adult between 18-55 years of age. V shed 0 bases and J 4 bases; nucleotides not matched to a gene: 5. Per germline, CDR1 MNHEY and CDR2 SMNVEV (reference sequence). CDR3 length: 16 amino acids. Libraries were prepared by immunoSEQ multiplex PCR; TCRdb keeps only in-frame clonotypes and omits some of them. The sample includes 300,000 to 350,000 clones, around 90% of them seen just once. Worth noting for this clone: Its matching antigen is unknown.

The rearrangement joins TRBV27 to TRBJ2-3; TRBD1 agrees at 9 bases. Sequences were derived from peripheral blood, sampled in a trial of Ad26.COV2.S vaccine versus placebo. The sequence derives from a person aged 18 to 65 who received the Ad26.COV2.S COVID-19 vaccine or a placebo. CDR3 sequence: CASSLSQGAEADTQYF. CDR3 nucleotide sequence: TGTGCCAGCAGTTTATCACAGGGGGCAGAGGCAGATACGCAGTATTTT.